This is a list of T cell receptor beta chains from one sample in a study of shared clonotypes between healthy human individuals. This table comes from immunoSEQ multiplex PCR, and its TCRdb copy is limited to in-frame clones, with some not included. The data show a few million clones, around 94% seen once. Sequenced sample: naive CD4+ T cells sorted from blood. The receptors stem from a man younger than 30 in good health. Both conserved end residues are part of each CDR3. A D gene is named only where the DNA matches it firmly. Clone size, where shown, is once, few, many, or a class for clones that have expanded.

CDR3: CASSLVLKRNTEAFF; DNA: TGTGCCAGCAGCTTGGTCCTGAAAAGGAACACTGAAGCTTTCTTT; V: TRBV5-5; D: .; size: once; J: TRBJ1-1
CDR3: CASSSRGRVETQYF; DNA: TGTGCCAGCAGCTCCAGGGGGCGGGTGGAGACCCAGTACTTC; V: TRBV7-9; D: TRBD1; size: .; J: TRBJ2-5
CDR3: CASSLEGSAYEQYF; DNA: TGCGCCAGCAGCTTGGAGGGTTCCGCCTACGAGCAGTACTTC; V: TRBV5-1; D: .; size: once; J: TRBJ2-7
CDR3: CASSFMGQGGNEQFF; DNA: TGTGCCAGCAGCTTCATGGGACAGGGCGGCAATGAGCAGTTCTTC; V: TRBV7-6; D: TRBD1; size: .; J: TRBJ2-1
CDR3: CASSVRSSYNEQFF; DNA: TGTGCCAGCAGTGTCAGGAGCTCCTACAATGAGCAGTTCTTC; V: TRBV25-1; D: .; size: .; J: TRBJ2-1
CDR3: CASSDPGGVRSYNSPLHF; DNA: TGTGCCAGCAGTGATCCAGGGGGCGTACGATCCTATAATTCACCCCTCCACTTT; V: TRBV6-1; D: TRBD1; size: .; J: TRBJ1-6
CDR3: CASTPPGGRSYEQYF; DNA: TGTGCCAGCACTCCCCCGGGGGGGCGCTCCTACGAGCAGTACTTC; V: TRBV7-2; D: TRBD2; size: .; J: TRBJ2-7
CDR3: CASSSNRLAGDETQYF; DNA: TGCGCCAGCAGCTCTAACCGACTAGCGGGGGACGAGACCCAGTACTTC; V: TRBV5-1; D: TRBD2; size: .; J: TRBJ2-5
CDR3: CASSLGTRSTDTQYF; DNA: TGTGCCAGCAGTTTGGGTACTAGGAGCACAGATACGCAGTATTTT; V: TRBV6-5; D: .; size: .; J: TRBJ2-3
CDR3: CASSPLAGQAEQYF; DNA: TGTGCCAGCTCACCACTCGCGGGGCAGGCCGAGCAGTACTTC; V: TRBV18; D: .; size: .; J: TRBJ2-7
CDR3: CASTPRGANEKLFF; DNA: TGTGCCAGCACCCCGAGGGGGGCTAATGAAAAACTGTTTTTT; V: TRBV7-9; D: .; size: few; J: TRBJ1-4
CDR3: CASSIRGTKNIQYF; DNA: TGCGCCAGCAGTATAAGGGGGACCAAAAACATTCAGTACTTC; V: TRBV10-1; D: .; size: .; J: TRBJ2-4
CDR3: CASSQSGGSSTDTQYF; DNA: TGTGCCAGCAGCCAGAGCGGGGGATCTAGCACAGATACGCAGTATTTT; V: TRBV14; D: TRBD2; size: .; J: TRBJ2-3
CDR3: CASSGQISSYEQYF; DNA: TGTGCCAGCAGTGGACAGATCAGCTCCTACGAGCAGTACTTC; V: TRBV2; D: .; size: .; J: TRBJ2-7
CDR3: CASRSLASYNEQFF; DNA: TGTGCCAGCAGGTCACTAGCGTCCTACAATGAGCAGTTCTTC; V: TRBV7-2; D: TRBD2; size: .; J: TRBJ2-1
CDR3: CASSPLAGGESSYEQYF; DNA: TGCGCCAGCAGCCCCTTAGCGGGGGGCGAATCCTCCTACGAGCAGTACTTC; V: TRBV5-1; D: TRBD2; size: .; J: TRBJ2-7
CDR3: CSALSGQGGYEQYF; DNA: TGCAGCGCACTTTCCGGACAGGGAGGCTACGAGCAGTACTTC; V: TRBV29-1; D: TRBD1; size: .; J: TRBJ2-7
CDR3: CASSLDGDRYQETQYF; DNA: TGTGCCAGCAGCTTAGACGGCGACAGATACCAAGAGACCCAGTACTTC; V: TRBV11-1; D: .; size: .; J: TRBJ2-5
CDR3: CASSIRGGPHQPQHF; DNA: TGTGCCAGTAGTATCAGGGGGGGGCCCCATCAGCCCCAGCATTTT; V: TRBV19; D: TRBD1; size: .; J: TRBJ1-5
CDR3: CASSLASASFKAYNEQFF; DNA: TGCGCCAGCAGCTTGGCCTCCGCTTCGTTTAAGGCCTACAATGAGCAGTTCTTC; V: TRBV5-1; D: .; size: .; J: TRBJ2-1
CDR3: CASSLAGSGIFEQLFF; DNA: TGTGCCAGCAGCTTGGCAGGCTCCGGGATTTTTGAACAACTGTTTTTT; V: TRBV5-8; D: .; size: .; J: TRBJ1-4
CDR3: CASRPAGGPTDTQYF; DNA: TGTGCCAGCAGACCCGCTGGGGGACCCACAGATACGCAGTATTTT; V: TRBV6-5; D: .; size: .; J: TRBJ2-3
CDR3: CASSYRATDTQYF; DNA: TGTGCCAGCAGTTACAGGGCCACAGATACGCAGTATTTT; V: TRBV6-5; D: .; size: .; J: TRBJ2-3
CDR3: CASSSPPETQYF; DNA: TGTGCCAGCAGCTCCCCCCCAGAGACCCAGTACTTC; V: TRBV7-2; D: .; size: .; J: TRBJ2-5
CDR3: CASKASGNSPLHF; DNA: TGTGCCAGCAAGGCCAGCGGGAATTCACCCCTCCACTTT; V: TRBV2; D: .; size: .; J: TRBJ1-6
CDR3: CASGAGPSVIGELFF; DNA: TGCGCCAGTGGGGCGGGTCCTTCGGTAATCGGGGAGCTGTTTTTT; V: TRBV5-1; D: .; size: .; J: TRBJ2-2
CDR3: CASSAGLAGGNEQFF; DNA: TGTGCCAGCAGCGCGGGACTAGCGGGTGGGAATGAGCAGTTCTTC; V: TRBV7-8; D: TRBD2; size: .; J: TRBJ2-1
CDR3: CASSEGTFGSPLHF; DNA: TGCGCCAGCAGTGAGGGCACCTTCGGGTCACCCCTCCACTTT; V: TRBV10-1; D: .; size: .; J: TRBJ1-6
CDR3: CASCDLPGTYGLTQYF; DNA: TGTGCCAGCTGCGACCTTCCCGGGACCTATGGATTGACGCAGTATTTT; V: TRBV18; D: .; size: .; J: TRBJ2-3
CDR3: CASSLGRTYGYTF; DNA: TGTGCCAGCAGCTTGGGTCGTACCTATGGCTACACCTTC; V: TRBV5-4; D: .; size: .; J: TRBJ1-2
CDR3: CASRQGTNTEAFF; DNA: TGCGCCAGCAGGCAAGGGACGAACACTGAAGCTTTCTTT; V: TRBV10-2; D: .; size: once; J: TRBJ1-1
CDR3: CASSELGLAGTNEQFF; DNA: TGTGCCAGCAGTGAATTAGGACTAGCGGGGACCAATGAGCAGTTCTTC; V: TRBV25-1; D: TRBD2; size: .; J: TRBJ2-1
CDR3: CASSLSGLDREKLFF; DNA: TGTGCCAGCAGTCTTTCGGGGTTGGATAGGGAAAAACTGTTTTTT; V: TRBV25-1; D: .; size: .; J: TRBJ1-4
CDR3: CASSLRQGQGTEAFF; DNA: TGTGCCAGCAGTTTACGACAGGGGCAGGGCACTGAAGCTTTCTTT; V: TRBV28; D: TRBD1; size: .; J: TRBJ1-1
CDR3: CSVQGRLSTDTQYF; DNA: TGCAGCGTCCAGGGTAGGCTAAGCACAGATACGCAGTATTTT; V: TRBV29-1; D: .; size: .; J: TRBJ2-3
CDR3: CASSHPTSGSGYEQYF; DNA: TGCGCCAGCAGCCATCCTACCAGCGGGAGTGGGTACGAGCAGTACTTC; V: TRBV4-1; D: TRBD2; size: once; J: TRBJ2-7
CDR3: CAWSLSEPYNEQFF; DNA: TGTGCCTGGAGCCTCTCCGAACCATACAATGAGCAGTTCTTC; V: TRBV30; D: .; size: .; J: TRBJ2-1
CDR3: CASSSSPENTEAFF; DNA: TGTGCCAGCAGTTCCTCGCCAGAGAACACTGAAGCTTTCTTT; V: TRBV28; D: .; size: .; J: TRBJ1-1
CDR3: CASSPTLDLGDTEAFF; DNA: TGTGCCAGCAGCCCCACCCTAGACCTAGGGGACACTGAAGCTTTCTTT; V: TRBV21-1; D: .; size: .; J: TRBJ1-1
CDR3: CARTVIAKNIQYF; DNA: TGTGCCAGGACAGTGATAGCCAAAAACATTCAGTACTTC; V: TRBV19; D: .; size: .; J: TRBJ2-4
CDR3: CASSIQGATGNTEAFF; DNA: TGTGCCAGTAGTATCCAGGGGGCTACGGGCAACACTGAAGCTTTCTTT; V: TRBV19; D: TRBD1; size: .; J: TRBJ1-1
CDR3: CASSINRIYEQYF; DNA: TGTGCCAGCTCGATCAACAGGATTTACGAGCAGTACTTC; V: TRBV6-6; D: .; size: .; J: TRBJ2-7
CDR3: CASSRGSYEQYF; DNA: TGTGCCAGCAGTCGAGGGTCTTACGAGCAGTACTTC; V: TRBV6-5; D: .; size: .; J: TRBJ2-7
CDR3: CSVEDPNRGRSETQYF; DNA: TGCAGCGTTGAAGATCCTAACAGGGGGCGAAGCGAGACCCAGTACTTC; V: TRBV29-1; D: TRBD1; size: .; J: TRBJ2-5
CDR3: CASSQDSPYEQYF; DNA: TGCGCCAGCAGCCAAGATTCCCCCTACGAGCAGTACTTC; V: TRBV4-3; D: .; size: .; J: TRBJ2-7
CDR3: CASSMDRGREAFF; DNA: TGTGCCAGCAGCATGGACAGGGGCCGGGAAGCTTTCTTT; V: TRBV21-1; D: .; size: .; J: TRBJ1-1
CDR3: CASSSITGTSGGSSYEQYF; DNA: TGTGCCAGCTCATCGATAACCGGGACTAGCGGGGGAAGCTCCTACGAGCAGTACTTC; V: TRBV18; D: TRBD2; size: .; J: TRBJ2-7
CDR3: CASSGRTGEQETQYF; DNA: TGTGCCAGCTCAGGGCGGACAGGAGAGCAAGAGACCCAGTACTTC; V: TRBV18; D: TRBD1; size: once; J: TRBJ2-5
CDR3: CASRPGTGDYGYTF; DNA: TGCGCCAGCAGGCCCGGGACAGGAGACTATGGCTACACCTTC; V: TRBV5-1; D: TRBD1; size: .; J: TRBJ1-2
CDR3: CASSRQGARYNEQFF; DNA: TGTGCCAGCAGCAGACAGGGGGCAAGGTACAATGAGCAGTTCTTC; V: TRBV5-4; D: TRBD1; size: .; J: TRBJ2-1
CDR3: CASSQDWDTGAFF; DNA: TGCGCCAGCAGCCAAGATTGGGACACAGGAGCTTTCTTT; V: TRBV4-3; D: .; size: once; J: TRBJ1-1
CDR3: CASSPGRDNSPLHF; DNA: TGTGCCAGCAGTCCGGGACGGGATAATTCACCCCTCCACTTT; V: TRBV27; D: .; size: few; J: TRBJ1-6
CDR3: CASSLWTGPYEQYF; DNA: TGTGCCAGCAGTTTGTGGACAGGCCCATACGAGCAGTACTTC; V: TRBV27; D: TRBD1; size: .; J: TRBJ2-7
CDR3: CASSLVVGGRSNEQFF; DNA: TGTGCCAGCAGCTTGGTAGTCGGGGGTCGGAGCAATGAGCAGTTCTTC; V: TRBV5-4; D: .; size: .; J: TRBJ2-1
CDR3: CASKKIANYGYTF; DNA: TGTGCCAGCAAGAAGATAGCCAACTATGGCTACACCTTC; V: TRBV6-1; D: .; size: .; J: TRBJ1-2
CDR3: CASSEKGREHGYTF; DNA: TGTGCCAGCAGTGAAAAAGGCAGGGAGCATGGCTACACCTTC; V: TRBV25-1; D: .; size: .; J: TRBJ1-2
CDR3: CASSLRGRRETQYF; DNA: TGTGCCAGCAGCTTACGCGGGAGGAGGGAGACCCAGTACTTC; V: TRBV7-2; D: TRBD2; size: .; J: TRBJ2-5
CDR3: CASSSGQGGGQETQYF; DNA: TGCGCCAGCAGCTCGGGACAGGGGGGCGGACAAGAGACCCAGTACTTC; V: TRBV5-1; D: TRBD1; size: .; J: TRBJ2-5
CDR3: CASSLGGLAERNEQFF; DNA: TGTGCCAGCAGCTTGGGGGGACTAGCTGAGCGTAATGAGCAGTTCTTC; V: TRBV5-4; D: TRBD2; size: once; J: TRBJ2-1